This T cell receptor beta chain was retrieved from a study of monozygotic twins with inflammatory bowel disease. The CDR3 is made up of 12 amino acids. Germline loops: CDR1 SQVTM, CDR2 ANQGSEA. Study findings and constraints: Researchers were unable to tell different T cell subtypes apart. Among IBD patients, fewer clonotypes were shared with others than among healthy twins, especially with disease activity.

Using the 5' RACE reads, TCRdb records one entry per CDR3 protein without DNA. This repertoire includes around 380,000 distinct CDR3 sequences. Turning to this clonotype: Its antigen is not identified.

The sequence came from a human donor with ulcerative colitis or Crohn's disease, or a healthy co-twin of an affected twin (not recorded which). This chain links TRBV29-1 with TRBJ1-2. Sequenced: blood. The CDR3 spells CSGLGRDSGYTF.